One and the same sample provided the 20 T cell receptor beta chains below, sequenced in a study of shared clonotypes between healthy human individuals. Some clones are missing from TCRdb's copy, which holds only in-frame ones; the method was immunoSEQ multiplex PCR. The sample has approximately 510,000 clones; 79% are singletons. The sample was PBMCs. These receptors came from a woman in her thirties or forties in good health. Some clones in this sample may be carry-over from other donors' samples.

The chain carries TRBV7-9 and TRBJ1-6, with D unresolved. CDR3 length: 13 residues. Germline V gene sequence: CDR1 SEHNR, CDR2 FQNEAQ (reference sequence). Between the trimmed V and J ends, which lost 3 bases and 2 bases, there was a span of 2 bases. CDR3 residues: CASSLTYNSPLHF. CDR3 coding DNA: TGTGCCAGCAGCTTGACCTATAATTCACCCCTCCACTTT.

This clone showed up just once. This sequence joins TRBV4-2 and TRBJ2-3; 9 bases line up with TRBD2. This CDR3 is 19 amino acids long. Germline V gene sequence: CDR1 LGHNA, CDR2 YNFKEQ. After removal of 2 bases from V and 4 bases from J, the junction contained 16 bases not matched to a gene. The chain's CDR3 is CASSQLTATLAGESDTQYF. CDR3 bases: TGTGCCAGCAGCCAATTAACGGCGACTTTAGCGGGAGAATCAGATACGCAGTATTTT.

This clone showed up many times. Other DNA sequences in the same sample also yield this CDR3. The rearrangement joins TRBV19 to TRBJ2-7, with D maybe TRBD1 (6 bases). The CDR3 runs to 13 residues. V lost 2 bases and J 2 bases, leaving 7 bases between the germline ends. Looked up from germline, CDR1 is LNHDA and CDR2 is SQIVND (reference sequence). The CDR3 DNA follows: TGTGCCAGTAGTATAACAGGGACCTACGAGCAGTACTTC. It specifies CASSITGTYEQYF.

This clone was recorded only once. The rearrangement uses TRBV11-2 and TRBJ2-1; 8 bases line up with TRBD2. Unmatched junction bases numbered 9, after V lost 3 bases and J lost 8 bases. The CDR3 has 15 amino acids. Germline V gene sequence: CDR1 SGHAT, CDR2 FQNNGV. CDR3 region: CASSLERERSDEQFF. The CDR3 DNA sequence: TGTGCCAGCAGCTTGGAGCGGGAGAGGTCTGATGAGCAGTTCTTC.

The sample holds one count of this clone. The chain carries TRBV5-1 and TRBJ2-5; D gene uncertain. Between the trimmed V and J ends, which lost 4 bases and 3 bases, there was a span of 13 bases. The length of the CDR3 is 14 residues. Germline V gene data show CDR1 as SGHRS and CDR2 as YFSETQ. The CDR3 region is CASSPLSEEETQYF. CDR3 nucleotide sequence: TGCGCCAGCAGCCCCCTCAGCGAAGAAGAGACCCAGTACTTC. Supplemented by reference TRBV5-1 and TRBJ2-5, the full variable domain reads KAGVTQTPRYLIKTRGQQVTLSCSPISGHRSVSWYQQTPGQGLQFLFEYFSETQRNKGNFPGRFSGRQFSNSRSEMNVSTLELGDSALYLCASSPLSEEETQYFGPGTRLLVL.

The rearrangement links TRBV7-6 to TRBJ2-7; 7 nucleotides agree with TRBD1. Germline CDR1 reads SGHVS; CDR2 reads FNYEAQ. V shed 5 bases, J shed 5 bases, and the junction held 6 bases outside the gene matches. This CDR3 has 13 amino acids. The CDR3 bases are TGTGCCAGCAGCGCGGAACAGGGGCACGAGCAGTACTTC. Translated, it gives CASSAEQGHEQYF.

This clone rates as medium-sized. This sequence joins TRBV6-4 and TRBJ2-2; D not resolved. The V and J ends lost 3 bases and 6 bases respectively, with 8 bases between them. In germline, CDR1 is MRHNA, CDR2 SNTAGT. The CDR3 has 13 residues. This CDR3 reads CASSERDAGELFF. The CDR3 DNA reads as TGTGCCAGCAGTGAAAGGGATGCCGGGGAGCTGTTTTTT.

The rearrangement uses TRBV10-3 and TRBJ2-1; 11 positions agree with TRBD2. In germline, CDR1 is ENHRY, CDR2 SYGVKD. This CDR3 spans 14 amino acids. V lost 10 bases, J lost 10 bases, and 12 bases stayed unmatched. CDR3 residues: CATLQSSGRTEQFF. The CDR3 nucleotides are TGTGCCACCCTACAATCTAGCGGGAGGACCGAGCAGTTCTTC.

V usage is TRBV18 and J usage is TRBJ2-1; 8 nucleotides match TRBD2. CDR3 size: 15 residues. Germline V gives CDR1 KGHSH, CDR2 LQKENI. Losses at the gene ends were 3 bases for V and 4 bases for J; bases not matched to a gene: 5. CDR3 nucleotide sequence: TGTGCCAGCTCACCTGCCGGGACTAGTTACAATGAGCAGTTCTTC. This gives the protein CASSPAGTSYNEQFF.

The chain combines TRBV7-8 with TRBJ2-1; TRBD2 might be the D (6 bases). Germline values: CDR1 SGHVS, CDR2 FQNEAQ. The CDR3 has 17 residues. V dropped 4 bases and J dropped 6 bases, with 22 bases sitting between them. CDR3: CASSSQVTGLPGNEQFF. CDR3 bases: TGTGCCAGCAGCTCCCAAGTAACCGGACTACCCGGCAATGAGCAGTTCTTC.

CDR3 DNA: TGTGCCAGCAGCACCCGGGACCTCCTTGGAAACACCATATATTTT. It translates to CASSTRDLLGNTIYF. This sequence joins TRBV6-5 and TRBJ1-3, with D perhaps matching TRBD1 (5 bases). Germline loops: CDR1 MNHEY, CDR2 SVGAGI. The V end was cut by 6 bases, the J end by 3 bases, with 15 bases between. This CDR3 contains 15 residues.

Concerning this clone itself: This sample also contains other DNA sequences that code for the same CDR3. The CDR3 loop is CASSLAIHTDTQYF. In DNA, the CDR3 is TGTGCCAGCAGCCTGGCTATCCACACAGATACGCAGTATTTT. J is TRBJ2-3 and V is TRBV7-2; the D is unclear. V was trimmed by 5 bases and J by 2 bases, leaving 11 bases between them. CDR1 and CDR2 from the germline V gene are SGHTA and FQGNSA. The CDR3 runs 14 residues. The variable domain in full, completed from reference TRBV7-2 and TRBJ2-3, reads GAGVSQSPSNKVTEKGKDVELRCDPISGHTALYWYRQSLGQGLEFLIYFQGNSAPDKSGLPSDRFSAERTGGSVSTLTIQRTQQEDSAVYLCASSLAIHTDTQYFGPGTRLTVL.

The chain links TRBV28 to TRBJ2-7; TRBD1 matches at 8 bases. Germline V gives CDR1 MDHEN, CDR2 SYDVKM. Losses at the gene ends were 7 bases for V and 1 base for J; bases not matched to a gene: 21. The CDR3 loop spans 19 amino acids. This CDR3 reads CASIEAYTPRDRHSYEQYF. For the CDR3, the DNA is TGTGCCAGCATCGAAGCGTATACTCCCCGGGACAGGCATTCCTACGAGCAGTACTTC.

This clone turned up a few times. The chain is built from TRBV28 and TRBJ2-5; 8 bases line up with TRBD2. Germline loops: CDR1 MDHEN, CDR2 SYDVKM. The CDR3 is 14 amino acids. The V and J ends lost 4 bases and 4 bases, in that order; junction bases with no gene match: 5. CDR3 in amino acids: CASSSGGSGETQYF. The CDR3 DNA follows: TGTGCCAGCAGTTCGGGAGGGAGCGGAGAGACCCAGTACTTC.

The chain combines TRBV11-2 with TRBJ2-7, with D possibly TRBD2 on 5 matching bases. Germline V gives CDR1 SGHAT, CDR2 FQNNGV. The CDR3 runs to 16 residues. V was trimmed by 5 bases and J by 1 base, leaving 18 bases between them. CDR3: CASSMRPGVGSYEQYF. CDR3 in DNA: TGTGCCAGCAGCATGCGTCCCGGGGTAGGATCCTACGAGCAGTACTTC. Variable domain in full (rest from reference TRBV11-2 and TRBJ2-7): EAGVAQSPRYKIIEKRQSVAFWCNPISGHATLYWYQQILGQGPKLLIQFQNNGVVDDSQLPKDRFSAERLKGVDSTLKIQPAKLEDSAVYLCASSMRPGVGSYEQYFGPGTRLTVT.

This chain links TRBV27 with TRBJ2-3; TRBD1 agrees at 10 bases. V was clipped by 6 bases and J by 2 bases; unmatched bases: 5. Germline-derived CDR1 and CDR2 are MNHEY and SMNVEV (reference sequence). This CDR3 contains 15 residues. The CDR3 bases are TGTGCCAGCAGCTGGGGGACAGGGGCCACAGATACGCAGTATTTT. This sequence encodes CASSWGTGATDTQYF.

V and J are TRBV29-1 and TRBJ2-7; no clear D gene. The germline V gene encodes CDR1 SQVTM and CDR2 ANQGSEA. V was clipped by 4 bases and J by 0 bases, with 7 bases between them. The CDR3 is made up of 12 amino acids. The CDR3 reads CSVGLSSYEQYF. CDR3 nucleotides: TGCAGCGTTGGCCTTAGCTCCTACGAGCAGTACTTC.

The chain carries TRBV27 and TRBJ1-6; a weak D match, TRBD1 (6 bases). Trimming stripped 6 bases from V and 3 bases from J, with 18 bases between. The CDR3 loop spans 17 amino acids. Germline loops: CDR1 MNHEY, CDR2 SMNVEV (reference sequence). Here the CDR3 DNA reads TGTGCCAGCAGGGGCCATCCCTGGGACAACTATAATTCACCCCTCCACTTT. It translates to CASRGHPWDNYNSPLHF.

This clone came up a few times. The chain uses TRBV7-2 and TRBJ2-3; TRBD2 matches at 9 bases. Germline assignment: CDR1 SGHTA and CDR2 FQGNSA. J lost 5 bases, V lost 1 base, and 4 bases had no gene match. This CDR3 is 15 amino acids long. The CDR3 spells CASSLVAGAGDTQYF. The DNA for the CDR3 is TGTGCCAGCAGCTTAGTAGCGGGAGCGGGAGATACGCAGTATTTT.

The chain uses TRBV5-5 and TRBJ2-2; TRBD1 matches at 10 bases. The CDR3 sequence is 15 residues long. Per germline, CDR1 SGHKS and CDR2 YYEKEE (reference sequence). J gave up 1 base and V 3 bases, and 0 bases lay outside the gene matches. This chain's CDR3 is CASSWDRGNTGELFF. DNA for the CDR3: TGTGCCAGCAGCTGGGACAGGGGGAACACCGGGGAGCTGTTTTTT.